This paragraph covers one T cell receptor beta chain sequence. Antigen specificity is unknown. A multiplex PCR was run with 60 Vbeta primers and 13 Jbeta primers. The assay was immunoSEQ multiplex PCR, and TCRdb's table has in-frame clones only and misses some. The sample shows 150,000 to 200,000 clones, approximately 78% of them seen only once. From germline, CDR1 is ENHRY and CDR2 SYGVKD. J lost 7 bases, V lost 5 bases, and 9 bases had no gene match. This CDR3 contains 15 residues. This sample is part of a study of cytomegalovirus exposure and HLA in healthy donors. Across the whole study: Unique TCRs numbering some 77 million, obtained from HLA-typed donors, made up an early data release.

Whole-study results and caveats: Prior analysis indicated that the majority of TCR beta V segments exhibited productivity approximately 87% or approximately 30% of the time.

The V call is TRBV10-3, the J call TRBJ2-1; TRBD2 agrees at 9 bases. The specimen sequenced was PBMCs. This clonotype was obtained from a male donor in good health and CMV-seronegative. Written as DNA, the CDR3 is TGTGCCATCAGTAGTCCTGCGGGAGGGCCGAATGAGCAGTTCTTC. It yields the protein CAISSPAGGPNEQFF.